The table lists the clone carrying this T cell receptor (beta chain) with many counts. What was amplified from RNA transcripts were TCR beta CDR3 regions. HTBI primers were employed in a first-round RT-PCR of the TCR CDR3. TCRdb re-called the multiplex PCR reads through MiXCR, storing one row per CDR3 protein. The sample lists 360,000 or so distinct CDR3 sequences; approximately 18% were seen once. Germline lookup yields CDR1 MNHNS and CDR2 SASEGT. Trimming removed 0 bases from V and 0 bases from J, with 8 bases in between. CDR3 length: 15 amino acids. This sample was taken from a study of T cells in Graves' hyperthyroidism and ophthalmopathy.

This sequence originates from a woman aged 40 to 49 with Graves' ophthalmopathy. This sequence joins TRBV6-1 and TRBJ1-1; D remains unclear. Sequencing used blood. The CDR3 region has the DNA TGTGCCAGCAGTGAAGCGCACAGAGTGAACACTGAAGCTTTCTTT. Protein: CASSEAHRVNTEAFF.